This T cell receptor (beta chain) was documented in a study of cytotoxic CD8 clonotypes in ibrutinib-treated CLL. Overall study context: Patient counts were 11 relapsed/refractory, about 14 treatment-naive and about 17 IGHV unmutated. Overall study findings and caveats: An increase in clonality occurred at ibrutinib response, followed by a return toward baseline at progression.

Assay: immunoSEQ multiplex PCR; the TCRdb copy retains only in-frame clones and omits some. The sample records about 140,000 clones, around 93% being singletons. Trimming removed 3 bases from V and 0 bases from J; junction bases left unmatched: 5. CDR3 length: 16 amino acids. In germline, CDR1 is KGHSH, CDR2 LQKENI. Cryopreserved PBMCs supplied around 1.8 micrograms of genomic DNA for TCR beta libraries. Comment on this clone: The antigen is unknown.

The chain recombines TRBV18 with TRBJ2-5; 9 nucleotides line up with TRBD2. This sequence was found in a human donor with chronic lymphocytic leukemia. The sample here was PBMCs, taken after 12 months of ibrutinib treatment. The CDR3 nucleotides are TGTGCCAGCTCACCTGTTGCTAGCGGGAACCAAGAGACCCAGTACTTC. Amino acids: CASSPVASGNQETQYF.